The 29 T cell receptor beta chains below come from one sample, sequenced in a study of CD8 T cells in ankylosing spondylitis. TCRdb re-called the 5' RACE reads with MiXCR, one entry per CDR3 protein. Here the sample spans about 340,000 distinct CDR3 sequences, about 20% being singletons. Specimen: blood, either unsorted or a sorted T cell fraction (not recorded which). These receptors were collected from a male donor with ankylosing spondylitis or in good health (not recorded which).

Many counts were recorded for this clonotype. The genes are TRBV20-1 and TRBJ2-7; 10 positions agree with TRBD2. V lost 5 bases and J lost 2; bases outside the gene matches: 18. The germline CDR1 and CDR2 sequences are DFQATT and SNEGSKA (reference sequence). CDR3 length: 18 residues. Here the CDR3 reads CSAPGDGSGGPNPYEQYF. DNA for the CDR3: TGCAGTGCTCCCGGAGATGGTAGCGGGGGGCCTAACCCCTACGAGCAGTACTTC.

This clonotype has only a few counts. The rearrangement joins TRBV29-1 to TRBJ2-1; a possible D gene is TRBD1 (6 bases). The germline V gene has CDR1 SQVTM and CDR2 ANQGSEA. V shed 2 bases and J shed 5 bases, with 16 bases lying between them. The CDR3 has 15 residues. The CDR3 DNA reads TGCAGCGTTGAAACCTCCGGGACATTAAACAATGAGCAGTTCTTC. It translates to CSVETSGTLNNEQFF.

A few counts support this clonotype. V gene TRBV30 combines with J gene TRBJ2-2; 7 bases align to TRBD1. V was pared by 1 base and J by 2 bases, with 4 bases of the junction left unmatched. The CDR3 is 15 residues long. CDR1 is GTSNPN and CDR2 is SVGIG in the germline V gene (reference sequence). For the CDR3, the DNA is TGTGCCTGGAGTGCCGGGACAGTCAACACCGGGGAGCTGTTTTTT. Protein: CAWSAGTVNTGELFF.

This clonotype has more than one count but fewer than ten. J is TRBJ2-7 and V is TRBV7-8; D is ambiguous. Germline values: CDR1 SGHVS, CDR2 FQNEAQ. The CDR3 spans 15 residues. The V end lost 6 bases, the J end lost 0 bases, and 15 bases lay between the germline ends. CDR3 sequence reads: CASSPVAGVSYEQYF. CDR3 in DNA: TGTGCCAGCAGTCCCGTGGCAGGAGTCTCCTACGAGCAGTACTTC.

There are a few counts of this clonotype. CDR3 coding DNA: TGTGCCAGCAGGTCCAGGGGACAGGGGGCAGGAGAGACCCAGTACTTC. It encodes CASRSRGQGAGETQYF. This rearrangement joins TRBV28 to TRBJ2-5, with 12 bases lining up with TRBD1. Germline CDR1 MDHEN, CDR2 SYDVKM. The CDR3 has 16 residues. After removal of 6 bases from V and 4 bases from J, the junction contained 9 bases not matched to a gene.

This sequence joins TRBV25-1 and TRBJ2-7; TRBD2 is a possible D gene (5 bases). Germline values: CDR1 MGHDK, CDR2 SYGVNS. This CDR3 has 15 amino acids. V was trimmed by 3 bases and J by 7 bases, leaving 19 bases between them. The chain's CDR3 is CASSDPNDGVWEQYF. The CDR3, as DNA: TGTGCCAGCAGTGACCCGAACGACGGGGTTTGGGAGCAGTACTTC.

J is TRBJ1-1 and V is TRBV12-3 or TRBV12-4; TRBD1 is a possible D gene (5 bases). Trimming shortened V by 8 bases and J by 5 bases, and 18 bases separated the two germline ends. This CDR3 contains 14 residues. The CDR3 region has the DNA TGTGCCAGCTGCATCTCCGGGGAGGGGACTGAAGCTTTCTTT. It encodes CASCISGEGTEAFF.

In this sample, this clonotype turned up a few times. The genes are TRBV14 and TRBJ2-2; D gene ambiguous. Trimming removed 4 bases from V and 6 bases from J, with 21 bases in between. This CDR3 contains 17 residues. The V gene's germline CDR1 is SGHDN and CDR2 FVKESK. The CDR3 loop is CASSPPDSTALPGELFF. The CDR3 nucleotides read TGTGCCAGCAGCCCTCCCGATAGCACCGCACTCCCCGGGGAGCTGTTTTTT.

The chain combines TRBV7-9 with TRBJ2-2; D not certain. Germline loops: CDR1 SEHNR, CDR2 FQNEAQ (reference sequence). The ends were cut back, 2 bases at V and 6 bases at J, with 16 bases in the middle. The length of the CDR3 is 16 residues. The CDR3 protein is CASSLTTAVSPGELFF. CDR3 DNA: TGTGCCAGCAGCTTAACCACGGCTGTCTCCCCCGGGGAGCTGTTTTTT.

This clonotype was seen more than once but under ten times. The chain is built from TRBV12-3 or TRBV12-4 and TRBJ1-3; possible D gene TRBD1, 5 bases. V gave up 7 bases and J gave up 0 bases, with 10 bases separating them. The CDR3 extends over 14 amino acids. The CDR3 region has the DNA TGTGCCAGCACCGTCGGGGGCTCTGGAAACACCATATATTTT. Amino acids: CASTVGGSGNTIYF.

In its sample, this clonotype was seen a few times. The chain has TRBV10-1 and TRBJ2-5; 8 bases map to TRBD1. With 5 bases clipped from V and 4 bases from J, the junction kept 3 bases outside the gene matches. The CDR3 is 13 amino acids. CDR1 is WNHNN, CDR2 SYGVQD, per germline (reference sequence). The CDR3 loop is CASSITGGETQYF. Written as DNA, the CDR3 is TGCGCCAGCAGTATTACAGGGGGAGAGACCCAGTACTTC.

The chain couples TRBV7-2 to TRBJ2-5; no clear D gene. The CDR3 consists of 15 residues. Looked up from germline, CDR1 is SGHTA and CDR2 is FQGNSA. The V end lost 2 bases, the J end lost 0 bases, and 10 bases lay between the germline ends. In DNA form, the CDR3 reads TGTGCCAGCAGCTTATTAGGGTCCTACCAAGAGACCCAGTACTTC. Translating gives CASSLLGSYQETQYF.

This chain joins TRBV12-3 or TRBV12-4 and TRBJ2-3; 7 nucleotides line up with TRBD1. The CDR3 totals 15 residues. Trimming at V came to 6 bases and at J to 6 bases, leaving 12 bases not matched to a gene. The CDR3: CASSLDRANPDTQYF. CDR3 nucleotides: TGTGCCAGCAGCCTCGACAGGGCAAATCCGGATACGCAGTATTTT.

The chain combines TRBV20-1 with TRBJ1-2, with D unclear. The V and J ends lost 7 bases and 2 bases respectively, with 8 bases between them. Germline V gene data show CDR1 as DFQATT and CDR2 as SNEGSKA (reference sequence). This CDR3 is 11 amino acids long. The CDR3 coding sequence is TGCAGTGTCTCGTTGAACTATGGCTACACCTTC. Translated: CSVSLNYGYTF.

The rearrangement joins TRBV4-1 to TRBJ2-7; D is perhaps TRBD2 (5 bases). The CDR3 is 18 residues long. The germline V gene encodes CDR1 MGHRA and CDR2 YSYEKL. With 0 bases removed from V and 6 bases from J, the gap between germline ends came to 24 bases. CDR3 coding DNA: TGCGCCAGCAGCCAAGATTTGTCGAGAGGGTTAGCGTATCGCGAGCAGTACTTC. It translates to CASSQDLSRGLAYREQYF.

This clonotype was seen a few times. The chain recombines TRBV4-1 with TRBJ2-4; D is tentatively TRBD1 or TRBD2 (6 bases each). The CDR3 covers 16 residues. Trimming removed 7 bases at V and 1 base at J, with 17 bases between. CDR1 is MGHRA and CDR2 is YSYEKL in the germline V gene. CDR3 region: CASKGVTGAAKNIQYF. CDR3 in DNA: TGCGCCAGCAAAGGGGTGACGGGGGCCGCCAAAAACATTCAGTACTTC.

The chain joins TRBV20-1 to TRBJ1-6; D remains unclear. Trimming pared 0 bases from V and 0 bases from J, leaving 9 bases between. Germline CDR1 and CDR2: DFQATT and SNEGSKA (reference sequence). The CDR3 has 16 residues. For the CDR3, the DNA is TGCAGTGCTAGAGAGACCGGAACCTCCTATAATTCACCCCTCCACTTT. It translates to CSARETGTSYNSPLHF.

As DNA, the CDR3 is TGTGCCAGTACTGCAACAGCCTCGGTTGAAGCTTTCTTT. Its translation is CASTATASVEAFF. The V and J genes are TRBV12-3 or TRBV12-4 and TRBJ1-1; D not resolved. V was trimmed by 9 bases and J by 7 bases, leaving 18 bases between them. This CDR3 is 13 amino acids long.

This clonotype has more than one count but fewer than ten. CDR3 region: CASSQDVLIPVLTF. The CDR3 DNA follows: TGTGCCAGCAGCCAAGACGTCCTGATCCCCGTCCTGACTTTC. The genes are TRBV3-1 and TRBJ2-6; D call uncertain. The CDR3 is made up of 14 amino acids. Germline CDR1 and CDR2: LGHDT and YNNKEL (reference sequence). Trimming cost V 0 bases and J 12 bases, with 12 bases left between them. The complete variable domain, with remaining parts taken from reference TRBV3-1 and TRBJ2-6, reads DTAVSQTPKYLVTQMGNDKSIKCEQNLGHDTMYWYKQDSKKFLKIMFSYNNKELIINETVPNRFSPKSPDKAHLNLHINSLELGDSAVYFCASSQDVLIPVLTFGAGSRLTVL.

The chain recombines TRBV6-5 with TRBJ2-1; no definite D call. Trimming took off 2 bases at V and 5 bases at J, with 10 bases between the two ends. This CDR3 is built from 14 residues. Germline CDR1 MNHEY, CDR2 SVGAGI. The CDR3 loop reads CASSYAGSNNEQFF. CDR3 coding DNA: TGTGCCAGCAGTTACGCCGGTTCCAACAATGAGCAGTTCTTC.

The genes are TRBV9 and TRBJ1-1; no definite D call. CDR1 is SGDLS and CDR2 is YYNGEE in the germline V gene. This CDR3 region has 13 residues. The ends were cut back, 0 bases at V and 5 bases at J, with 8 bases in the middle. CDR3 in amino acids: CASSVERNTEAFF. In DNA, the CDR3 is TGTGCCAGCAGCGTAGAGCGGAATACTGAAGCTTTCTTT.

This clonotype has a handful of counts. This sequence joins TRBV12-3 or TRBV12-4 and TRBJ2-7, with D possibly TRBD1 on 7 matching bases. The germline V and J ends were trimmed by 10 bases and 0 bases, with 16 bases remaining between them. This CDR3 comprises 14 residues. Here the CDR3 reads CATRGTARSYEQYF. The CDR3 DNA sequence: TGTGCCACCCGCGGGACAGCCCGCTCCTACGAGCAGTACTTC.

Only a few counts were recorded for this clonotype. V usage is TRBV6-5 and J usage is TRBJ2-7; D gene unclear. Trimming pared 3 bases from V and 3 bases from J, leaving 3 bases between. The CDR3 runs to 11 residues. Germline V gene data show CDR1 as MNHEY and CDR2 as SVGAGI. The DNA for the CDR3 is TGTGCCAGCAGTTATGACTACGAGCAGTACTTC. Its protein product is CASSYDYEQYF.

The genes are TRBV6-1 and TRBJ1-2; the D gene is possibly TRBD1 (6 bases). Trimming left V 6 bases short and J 5 bases short, with 22 bases between. The CDR3 spans 16 residues. Per the germline V gene, CDR1 is MNHNS and CDR2 is SASEGT. CDR3 protein: CASRGLRKGHPYGYTF. Here the CDR3 DNA reads TGTGCCAGCAGAGGACTTAGAAAGGGACATCCTTATGGCTACACCTTC.

V and J are TRBV27 and TRBJ1-1; a possible D gene is TRBD1 (6 bases). This CDR3 has 13 residues. Between the trimmed V and J ends, which lost 6 bases and 8 bases, there was a span of 16 bases. Germline CDR1 is MNHEY and CDR2 is SMNVEV (reference sequence). The CDR3 sequence: CASRTDGGLEAFF. For the CDR3, the DNA is TGTGCCAGCAGAACCGACGGGGGGCTCGAAGCTTTCTTT.

There are a few counts of this clonotype. This chain's CDR3 is CSARQGSGLEQYF. The CDR3 DNA is TGCAGTGCTAGACAGGGCTCCGGCCTCGAGCAGTACTTC. J is TRBJ2-7 and V is TRBV20-1; a weak D match, TRBD1 (5 bases). CDR1 and CDR2 from the germline V gene are DFQATT and SNEGSKA (reference sequence). The V end was cut by 2 bases, the J end by 6 bases, with 14 bases between. The CDR3 runs 13 residues.

This clonotype was counted only a few times. The J gene is TRBJ1-5, the V gene TRBV12-3 or TRBV12-4; D is uncertain. The CDR3 runs 15 residues. Trimming cost V 3 bases and J 5 bases, with 14 bases left between them. CDR3 amino acids: CASSLTLGLYQPQHF. As DNA, the CDR3 is TGTGCCAGCAGTTTGACTTTGGGATTGTATCAGCCCCAGCATTTT.

This sequence joins TRBV20-1 and TRBJ2-1; D tentatively reads TRBD1 or TRBD2 (5 bases each). Germline-derived CDR1 and CDR2 are DFQATT and SNEGSKA (reference sequence). With 4 bases removed from V and 4 bases from J, the gap between germline ends came to 14 bases. The CDR3 has 14 amino acids. In DNA, the CDR3 is TGCAGTGCTACAGACAGATCGGGGTACAATGAGCAGTTCTTC. Translating gives CSATDRSGYNEQFF.

The rearrangement links TRBV27 to TRBJ2-7; 8 bases are shared with TRBD1. The V and J ends lost 4 bases and 3 bases, in that order; junction bases with no gene match: 8. The CDR3 totals 15 residues. CDR1 MNHEY and CDR2 SMNVEV come from the germline V gene (reference sequence). CDR3 in amino acids: CASSSRGTGDYEQYF. In DNA, the CDR3 is TGTGCCAGCAGTTCCCGAGGGACAGGAGACTACGAGCAGTACTTC.